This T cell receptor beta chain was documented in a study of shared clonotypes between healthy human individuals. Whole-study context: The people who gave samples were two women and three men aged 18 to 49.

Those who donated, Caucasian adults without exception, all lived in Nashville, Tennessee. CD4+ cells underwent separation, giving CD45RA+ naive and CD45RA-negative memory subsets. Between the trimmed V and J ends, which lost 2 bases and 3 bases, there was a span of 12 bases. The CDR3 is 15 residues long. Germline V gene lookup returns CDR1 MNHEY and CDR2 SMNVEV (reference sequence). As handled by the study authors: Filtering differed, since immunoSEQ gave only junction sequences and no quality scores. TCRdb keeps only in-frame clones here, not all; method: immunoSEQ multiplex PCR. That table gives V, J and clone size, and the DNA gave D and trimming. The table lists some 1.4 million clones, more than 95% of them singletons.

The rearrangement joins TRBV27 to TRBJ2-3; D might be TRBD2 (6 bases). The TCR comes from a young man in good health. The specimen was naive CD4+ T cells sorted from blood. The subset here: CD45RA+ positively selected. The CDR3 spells CASSLEGTFTDTQYF. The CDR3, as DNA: TGTGCCAGCAGTTTAGAAGGGACTTTTACAGATACGCAGTATTTT.